This T cell receptor (beta chain) was found in a study of blood T cell repertoires in COVID-19. For the study at large: Nucleic acid was either cDNA or gDNA, and it came from T cells, B-cell-depleted T cells, or PBMCs.

Study members were between about 18 and 95 years old and lived in 24 US regions. Researchers sorted participants into cohorts using their self-reported clinical history. Per the germline V gene, CDR1 is SGHKS and CDR2 is YYEKEE (reference sequence). The CDR3 consists of 16 residues. V lost 3 bases to trimming and J lost 4 bases; unmatched junction nucleotides: 8. Clones were read by immunoSEQ multiplex PCR, and TCRdb kept only the in-frame ones, dropping some. The sample contains approximately 390,000 clones, approximately 91% of which appear only once. The material sequenced was PBMCs or T cells enriched from blood (not recorded which). The chain combines TRBV5-5 with TRBJ1-4, with 8 bases fitting TRBD1. The TCR sequence derives from a middle-aged woman with acute COVID-19. Written as DNA, the CDR3 is TGTGCCAGCAGCTGGACAGGGCTACGGGTTAATGAAAAACTGTTTTTT. This gives the protein CASSWTGLRVNEKLFF.